Listed below are T cell receptor beta chains from one sample, sequenced in a study of metastatic and nonmetastatic thyroid tumors. TCRdb re-called the PCR reads via MiXCR. The sample records about 24,000 clones, 19% being singletons. The sample was blood. These receptors were taken from a male donor with papillary thyroid cancer or a benign thyroid nodule (not recorded which). Some clones in this sample may be carry-over from other donors' samples. CDR3s include the opening cysteine and the closing phenylalanine or tryptophan.

>TRBV9
CASSMGTSGMRGELFF
>TRBV28
CASSLSGGGPGNTIYF
>TRBV20-1
CSARMSGKISYEKYF
>TRBV4-1
CASSQDTDRALYGYTF
>TRBV14
CASSPRLADTQYF
>TRBV15
CATSAGTGGNEQFF
>TRBV5-1
CASSFGQQETQYF
>TRBV10-3
CAIREGTSGSEQYF
>TRBV7-9
CASSPREANTDTQYF
>TRBV15
CATSRALGLAGVEKFF
>TRBV11-2
CASSLGGVGYYNEQFF
>TRBV5-1
CASTDRDQRTEAFF
>TRBV6-1
CASETGGGSGANVLTF
>TRBV5-1
CASSMSEGVNEQFF
>TRBV2
CASTSAPEQYF
>TRBV6-4
CASSVHQSASQGWYQPQHF
>TRBV7-9
CASSSSGRVNTQYF
>TRBV2
CASSQEGRTQYF
>TRBV20-1
CSEPALYNSPLHF
>TRBV20-1
CSARAETGGYTF
>TRBV12-3/TRBV12-4
CASSAPAGGGNTGELFF
>TRBV30
CAWSTGVIYEQYF
>TRBV2
CASSLAGTGYEQYF
>TRBV6-2/TRBV6-3
CASSRSRTGSGGYTF
>TRBV5-1
CASSSGTSGSIYNEQFF
>TRBV29-1
CSVREQGLRAQYF
>TRBV7-3
CVSSTLSGAADTQYF
>TRBV30
CAWSVAGGVYEQFF
>TRBV7-9
CASSSKGGNTEAFF
>TRBV6-1
CASMGTGRNTGELFF
>TRBV15
CATSYEMGLAGADTQYF
>TRBV7-9
CASSLADREEQYF
>TRBV5-1
CASSLWVGGGYEQYF
>TRBV2
CASTLSGRVIDEQYF
>TRBV11-2
CASSLGLDQPQHF
>TRBV20-1
CSAWGRRTGNNEQFF
>TRBV6-2/TRBV6-3
CASSSLGDGTDTQYF
>TRBV6-1
CASSEEGGAPHEQFF
>TRBV27
CASSYRTGSEQYF
>TRBV27
CASSWDKGSRSYEQYF
>TRBV2
CASRPDNYNEQFF
>TRBV27
CASSPGLAGDNEQFF